One sample yielded the 24 T cell receptor beta chains listed below, sequenced in a study of cytomegalovirus exposure and HLA in healthy donors. The PCR employed 60 Vbeta primers together with 13 Jbeta primers. Only in-frame clones appear in the TCRdb table, and some are missing; sequencing was by immunoSEQ multiplex PCR. Of over 150,000 clones in the sample, about 90% were seen once. The sample consisted of PBMCs. The receptors stem from a girl under three years old in good health and CMV-seronegative.

The chain has TRBV27 and TRBJ1-5; D unresolved. Germline CDR1 reads MNHEY; CDR2 reads SMNVEV (reference sequence). With 3 bases removed from V and 3 bases from J, the gap between germline ends came to 12 bases. The CDR3 covers 15 residues. In DNA, the CDR3 is TGTGCCAGCAGTTTTTTGTTTGGGCTCAATCAGCCCCAGCATTTT. It is translated as CASSFLFGLNQPQHF.

This chain joins TRBV25-1 and TRBJ2-3; TRBD1 might be the D (6 bases). V was cut by 1 base and J by 2 bases, with 13 bases left in between. The germline V gene has CDR1 MGHDK and CDR2 SYGVNS. The CDR3 is 16 amino acids. The CDR3 loop is CASSELNRANTDTQYF. CDR3 DNA sequence: TGTGCCAGCAGTGAATTGAACAGGGCTAACACAGATACGCAGTATTTT.

This clone has more than one count but fewer than ten. The chain recombines TRBV7-2 with TRBJ1-2, with D tentatively TRBD1 (6 bases). The V gene's germline CDR1 is SGHTA and CDR2 FQGNSA. Trimming stripped 4 bases from V and 4 bases from J, with 13 bases between. The CDR3 totals 14 residues. CDR3: CASSSQGTFYGYTF. In DNA form, the CDR3 reads TGTGCCAGCAGCTCCCAGGGGACCTTCTATGGCTACACCTTC.

This clone has just a few counts. This chain links TRBV19 with TRBJ1-2; D is undetermined. The germline V gene has CDR1 LNHDA and CDR2 SQIVND (reference sequence). The CDR3 runs 12 residues. V was cut by 6 bases and J by 4 bases, with 9 bases left in between. In nucleotides, the CDR3 is TGTGCCAGTAGGGAGAGGCCCTATGGCTACACCTTC. Its translation is CASRERPYGYTF.

The genes are TRBV29-1 and TRBJ2-5, with 7 positions matching TRBD2. V trimming: 1 base; J trimming: 1 base; junction bases outside the gene matches: 0. The germline gives CDR1 SQVTM, CDR2 ANQGSEA. The CDR3 has 13 amino acids. Here the CDR3 reads CSVEAGGQETQYF. The CDR3 DNA reads as TGCAGCGTTGAAGCGGGGGGCCAAGAGACCCAGTACTTC.

This rearrangement joins TRBV9 to TRBJ2-1, with D unresolved. CDR1 and CDR2 (germline): SGDLS, YYNGEE. The CDR3 runs 13 residues. V lost 4 bases, J lost 0 bases, and 5 bases lay in between. For the CDR3, the DNA is TGTGCCAGCAGCTCCCGCTCCTACAATGAGCAGTTCTTC. It codes for CASSSRSYNEQFF. The full variable domain, completed using reference TRBV9 and TRBJ2-1, is DSGVTQTPKHLITATGQRVTLRCSPRSGDLSVYWYQQSLDQGLQFLIQYYNGEERAKGNILERFSAQQFPDLHSELNLSSLELGDSALYFCASSSRSYNEQFFGPGTRLTVL.

The J gene is TRBJ1-2, the V gene TRBV6-1; 7 bases map to TRBD1. The CDR3 extends over 15 amino acids. In germline, CDR1 is MNHNS, CDR2 SASEGT. V dropped 8 bases and J dropped 8; count of bases not matched to a gene: 17. The CDR3 DNA sequence: TGTGCCAGCTTCCTCTCCTATGAGACAGGGAGGGGCTACACCTTC. Its protein is CASFLSYETGRGYTF.

In DNA form, the CDR3 reads TGTGCCATCAGTCTTAGAACAGGGAACACCGGGGAGCTGTTTTTT. This encodes CAISLRTGNTGELFF. The chain has TRBV10-3 and TRBJ2-2, with a tentative D call TRBD1 (5 bases). Trimming pared 5 bases from V and 1 base from J, leaving 11 bases between. Germline CDR1 is ENHRY and CDR2 is SYGVKD. The CDR3 extends over 15 amino acids.

V usage is TRBV20-1 and J usage is TRBJ2-3; no clear D gene. With 8 bases removed from V and 4 bases from J, the gap between germline ends came to 7 bases. Germline V gene lookup returns CDR1 DFQATT and CDR2 SNEGSKA (reference sequence). The CDR3 spans 10 residues. CDR3 sequence (DNA): TGCAGTCCCCCAGCAGATACGCAGTATTTT. Protein sequence: CSPPADTQYF.

This clone was found a few times. The chain is built from TRBV29-1 and TRBJ1-2; D is unresolved. With 0 bases removed from V and 2 bases from J, the gap between germline ends came to 7 bases. Germline V gene sequence: CDR1 SQVTM, CDR2 ANQGSEA. The CDR3 runs 13 residues. CDR3 sequence (DNA): TGCAGCGTTGAAGAGTACGGGAACTATGGCTACACCTTC. Translation: CSVEEYGNYGYTF.

This sequence joins TRBV7-9 and TRBJ2-3, with 16 nucleotides matching TRBD2. CDR3 size: 17 residues. Germline lookup yields CDR1 SEHNR and CDR2 FQNEAQ (reference sequence). V trimming: 8 bases; J trimming: 5 bases; junction bases outside the gene matches: 10. As DNA, the CDR3 is TGTGCCAGCGGCACCGGGACTAGCGGGAGGGCCAGAGATACGCAGTATTTT. It codes for CASGTGTSGRARDTQYF.

The rearrangement uses TRBV7-9 and TRBJ2-3, with 8 bases fitting TRBD2. This CDR3 is built from 14 residues. Germline values: CDR1 SEHNR, CDR2 FQNEAQ (reference sequence). The V segment lost 5 bases and the J segment 2 bases; nucleotides outside the gene matches: 3. CDR3 DNA: TGTGCCAGCAGCATTAGCGGGGTCACAGATACGCAGTATTTT. Translating gives CASSISGVTDTQYF.

The CDR3 here is CAWGQGSYEQYF. The CDR3 DNA reads as TGTGCCTGGGGGCAGGGCTCCTACGAGCAGTACTTC. The chain combines TRBV30 with TRBJ2-7; D might be TRBD1 (5 bases). Trimming removed 5 bases from V and 0 bases from J, with 8 bases in between. The CDR3 runs 12 residues. The germline CDR1 and CDR2 sequences are GTSNPN and SVGIG (reference sequence).

The chain is built from TRBV15 and TRBJ2-1, with TRBD2 as a possible D gene (5 bases). Germline values: CDR1 LNHNV, CDR2 YYDKDF (reference sequence). CDR3 length: 15 residues. V was cut by 1 base and J by 4 bases, with 11 bases left in between. CDR3 coding DNA: TGTGCCACCAGCAGAGGAGCGGACCCTTACAATGAGCAGTTCTTC. Amino acids: CATSRGADPYNEQFF.

This sequence joins TRBV30 and TRBJ2-5; TRBD1 might be the D (6 bases). V was trimmed by 0 bases and J by 5 bases, leaving 16 bases between them. Per the germline V gene, CDR1 is GTSNPN and CDR2 is SVGIG (reference sequence). The CDR3 is 15 amino acids. CDR3 amino acids: CAWSVDGGAWETQYF. For the CDR3, the DNA is TGTGCCTGGAGTGTAGATGGGGGCGCTTGGGAGACCCAGTACTTC.

CDR3 bases: TGTGCCAGCAGTGAATGGCCCCGACTAGCGGGAGACCAAGAGACCCAGTACTTC. This sequence encodes CASSEWPRLAGDQETQYF. V gene TRBV2 combines with J gene TRBJ2-5, with 12 bases aligning to TRBD2. Trimming cost V 2 bases and J 0 bases; bases outside gene matches: 7. CDR1 is SNHLY, CDR2 FYNNEI, per germline. The CDR3 is made up of 18 amino acids.

This clone came up a few times. V usage is TRBV19 and J usage is TRBJ2-7, with 9 bases matching TRBD1. Per germline, CDR1 LNHDA and CDR2 SQIVND (reference sequence). The CDR3 loop spans 15 amino acids. V was clipped by 6 bases and J by 1 base; unmatched bases: 7. The DNA of the CDR3 is TGTGCCAGTAGGAGAACCGGGACAGGGTCCTACGAGCAGTACTTC. Protein product: CASRRTGTGSYEQYF.

The chain's CDR3 is CASSLVRRTGITNEKLFF. The CDR3 region has the DNA TGTGCCAGCAGCTTAGTTCGGAGAACAGGGATAACTAATGAAAAACTGTTTTTT. V usage is TRBV7-9 and J usage is TRBJ1-4; D possibly corresponds to TRBD1 (6 bases). This CDR3 comprises 18 residues. Trimming removed 1 base at V and 1 base at J, with 16 bases between. Germline V gene sequence: CDR1 SEHNR, CDR2 FQNEAQ (reference sequence). The entire variable domain, with the rest obtained from reference TRBV7-9 and TRBJ1-4, is as follows: DTGVSQNPRHKITKRGQNVTFRCDPISEHNRLYWYRQTLGQGPEFLTYFQNEAQLEKSRLLSDRFSAERPKGSFSTLEIQRTEQGDSAMYLCASSLVRRTGITNEKLFFGSGTQLSVL.

The rearrangement links TRBV28 to TRBJ1-1; 9 bases line up with TRBD1. This CDR3 comprises 13 residues. The J segment lost 10 bases and the V segment lost 7 bases, leaving 10 bases of the junction unmatched. Germline V gene sequence: CDR1 MDHEN, CDR2 SYDVKM. The CDR3 DNA sequence: TGTGCCAGCACTATGGGGGGACAGGGCGGAGCTTTCTTT. It translates to CASTMGGQGGAFF.

This clone was counted once. This chain links TRBV27 with TRBJ1-2, with 7 bases lining up with TRBD1. The CDR3 loop spans 14 amino acids. With 5 bases clipped from V and 3 bases from J, the junction kept 6 bases outside the gene matches. Germline assignment: CDR1 MNHEY and CDR2 SMNVEV (reference sequence). The CDR3 DNA is TGTGCCAGCAGTGAGGGACAGACCTACTATGGCTACACCTTC. It translates to CASSEGQTYYGYTF.

J is TRBJ2-7 and V is TRBV21-1; the table's D call of TRBD1 was not tested on the DNA. TRBV21-1 corresponds to a pseudogene. The CDR3 totals 19 residues. Here the CDR3 DNA reads TGTGCCAGCAGCAAAGGACAGGGATCGGCTACCCGCAGAATCTACGAGCAGTACTTC. This translates into CASSKGQGSATRRIYEQYF.

This chain uses TRBV30 with TRBJ2-3, with TRBD2 identical over 8 bases. The CDR3 totals 14 residues. Trimming removed 2 bases from V and 1 base from J; junction bases left unmatched: 2. Per germline, CDR1 GTSNPN and CDR2 SVGIG (reference sequence). The CDR3 DNA reads as TGTGCCTGGAGTTTGCGGGGGGGCACAGATACGCAGTATTTT. The encoded protein is CAWSLRGGTDTQYF. The whole variable domain, filled in from reference TRBV30 and TRBJ2-3, reads SQTIHQWPATLVQPVGSPLSLECTVEGTSNPNLYWYRQAAGRGLQLLFYSVGIGQISSEVPQNLSASRPQDRQFILSSKKLLLSDSGFYLCAWSLRGGTDTQYFGPGTRLTVL.

This chain links TRBV20-1 with TRBJ1-2, with D possibly being TRBD1 (6 bases). There are 11 residues in the CDR3. The V and J ends lost 7 bases and 8 bases respectively, with 14 bases between them. Germline CDR1 and CDR2: DFQATT and SNEGSKA (reference sequence). Here the CDR3 DNA reads TGCAGTGTCCTGCAGGGGAGAGGCTACACCTTC. It yields the protein CSVLQGRGYTF.

V usage is TRBV15 and J usage is TRBJ1-2; D ambiguous. The CDR3 is 13 residues long. Trimming took off 1 base at V and 2 bases at J, with 5 bases between the two ends. CDR1 is LNHNV and CDR2 is YYDKDF in the germline V gene (reference sequence). The CDR3 DNA follows: TGTGCCACCAGCAGAGCAGCGAACTATGGCTACACCTTC. It yields the protein CATSRAANYGYTF.